This is a list of T cell receptor beta chains from one sample in a study of PD-1 blockade in classical Hodgkin lymphoma. Clones were sequenced by immunoSEQ multiplex PCR, and TCRdb holds only the in-frame ones, with some missing. The sample includes some 58,000 clones, about 88% of them seen just once. The source was peripheral blood mononuclear cells (PBMCs), collected before the second cycle of nivolumab. The receptors shown here come from a human donor with classical Hodgkin lymphoma. Both conserved end residues are part of each CDR3. Each record gives: V gene, D gene, clone size, J gene, CDR3 DNA, CDR3 protein. D genes are given only for firm matches. The listing skips clone size in some rows; elsewhere it reads once, few, many or a size class.

TRBV28	-	-	TRBJ2-7	TGTGCCAGCAGGGATACGGGGGCCGCCGAACCCGCCTACGAGCAGTACTTC	CASRDTGAAEPAYEQYF
TRBV2	-	-	TRBJ2-3	TGTGCCAGCACCTCCGGGGTTTCTAGCACAGATACGCAGTATTTT	CASTSGVSSTDTQYF
TRBV6-1	-	-	TRBJ1-5	TGTGCCAGCAGTGAAGCGCTGGGGGGTCAGCCCCAGCATTTT	CASSEALGGQPQHF
TRBV5-1	TRBD1	-	TRBJ2-3	TGCGCCAGCAGCACCGGGACAGGGTCGCAGTATTTT	CASSTGTGSQYF
TRBV10-3	-	-	TRBJ2-6	TGTGCCATCAGTGACCCAGCGACACTCTCTGGGGCCAACGTCCTGACTTTC	CAISDPATLSGANVLTF
TRBV5-1	-	-	TRBJ1-4	TGCGCCAGCAGCTTCATCTTCGGTGAAAAACTGTTTTTT	CASSFIFGEKLFF
TRBV5-1	-	-	TRBJ2-2	TGCGCCAGCAGCTTGGGCCGCCTTGCGACCGGGGAGCTGTTTTTT	CASSLGRLATGELFF
TRBV5-1	-	-	TRBJ1-5	TGCGCCAGCAGCTTTCAGGGACTCGGGACCCCCCAGCATTTT	CASSFQGLGTPQHF
TRBV5-1	-	-	TRBJ2-3	TGCGCCAGCAGCTTCGGGCGGAGCACAGATACGCAGTATTTT	CASSFGRSTDTQYF
TRBV19	-	-	TRBJ2-1	TGTGCCAGTAGCCCTCCCCCCTACAATGAGCAGTTCTTC	CASSPPPYNEQFF
TRBV7-9	-	-	TRBJ2-3	TGTGCCAGCAGCTACACAGATACGCAGTATTTT	CASSYTDTQYF
TRBV7-8	-	-	TRBJ1-1	TGTGCCAGCAGCTTAGCAGGGGCCACTGAAGCTTTCTTT	CASSLAGATEAFF
TRBV5-6	-	-	TRBJ1-1	TGTGCCAGCAGCTTGGAAGCCTGGAGGATGACTGAAGCTTTCTTT	CASSLEAWRMTEAFF
TRBV7-9	-	-	TRBJ2-5	TGTGCCAGCAGCTTTCGCATTGATGGAGAGACCCAGTACTTC	CASSFRIDGETQYF
TRBV9	-	-	TRBJ2-5	TGTGCCAGCAGCTCAGGGGGGGGGCGAGAGACCCAGTACTTC	CASSSGGGRETQYF
TRBV5-1	TRBD2	-	TRBJ2-3	TGCGCCAGCAGCCCCAAGACTAGCGGGGGTCTTGTTGACCGTCGGGATACGCAGTATTTT	CASSPKTSGGLVDRRDTQYF
TRBV5-1	-	once	TRBJ2-7	TGCGCCAGCAGCCATACGGACAGTAACTACGAGCAGTACTTC	CASSHTDSNYEQYF
TRBV5-1	TRBD1	-	TRBJ1-5	TGCGCCAGCAGCTTGGTGGCAGGGGGTGGTCAGCCCCAGCATTTT	CASSLVAGGGQPQHF
TRBV5-1	-	-	TRBJ1-2	TGCGCCAGCACGCCCCAACAGGGTGGGGGCTACACCTTC	CASTPQQGGGYTF
TRBV30	-	-	TRBJ1-5	TGTGCCTGGAGTGTAGCGGTCGGGGATAATCAGCCCCAGCATTTT	CAWSVAVGDNQPQHF
TRBV5-1	-	-	TRBJ2-7	TGCGCCAGCAGCTTGGTAAGCTACGAGCAGTACTTC	CASSLVSYEQYF
TRBV4-1	-	-	TRBJ2-7	TGCGCCAGCAGCCAAGATCTGACAGCTGCTACCTACGAGCAGTACTTC	CASSQDLTAATYEQYF
TRBV9	TRBD1	-	TRBJ2-5	TGTGCCAGCAGCGTAGTGGGGACAGTACAAGAGACCCAGTACTTC	CASSVVGTVQETQYF
TRBV29-1	-	-	TRBJ2-3	TGCAGCGTTGCGGCTAAAAACGGGGGAGATACGCAGTATTTT	CSVAAKNGGDTQYF
TRBV6-1	-	-	TRBJ2-5	TGTGCCAGCAGTTATCCGGAGACCCAGTACTTC	CASSYPETQYF
TRBV2	-	-	TRBJ2-3	TGTGCCAGCAGTGATCGTCAGGGGACAGATACGCAGTATTTT	CASSDRQGTDTQYF
TRBV5-6	-	-	TRBJ1-1	TGTGCCGGCAGCTTGGGATCGGGCGGGGTGAGGGGAACTGAAGCTTTCTTT	CAGSLGSGGVRGTEAFF
TRBV9	-	-	TRBJ1-2	TGTGCCAGCAGCCCAACAGGCCTGGTGGTCTACACCTTC	CASSPTGLVVYTF
TRBV5-6	-	-	TRBJ2-1	TGTGCCAGCAGCCTCGGGACAAGCCGATACAATGAGCAGTTCTTC	CASSLGTSRYNEQFF
TRBV5-4	-	-	TRBJ1-4	TGTGCCAGCAGCCCTTATGCGGGAAATAATGAAAAACTGTTTTTT	CASSPYAGNNEKLFF
TRBV5-5	TRBD2	-	TRBJ2-5	TGTGCCAGCAGCTTGCTAGCGGGGGTTGAGACCCAGTACTTC	CASSLLAGVETQYF
TRBV6-6	-	-	TRBJ2-1	TGTGCCAGCACCACTTGGGGGGACAATGAGCAGTTCTTC	CASTTWGDNEQFF
TRBV6-1	-	-	TRBJ2-2	TGTGCCAGCAGTGAACCACACAGGAACACCGGGGAGCTGTTTTTT	CASSEPHRNTGELFF
TRBV7-9	-	-	TRBJ2-3	TGTGCCAGCAGCTTAATGGGGCAGCCGCAGTATTTT	CASSLMGQPQYF
TRBV7-9	TRBD1	-	TRBJ1-6	TGTGCCAGCAGCCCGACAGGGGCGCCTAATTCACCCCTCCACTTT	CASSPTGAPNSPLHF
TRBV27	TRBD1	-	TRBJ1-5	TGTGCCAGCAGTCCCGGACAGGATAGCAATCAGCCCCAGCATTTT	CASSPGQDSNQPQHF
TRBV5-1	-	once	TRBJ1-4	TGCGCCAGCAGCTTAGTTGTCCAGGGAACTAATGAAAAACTGTTTTTT	CASSLVVQGTNEKLFF
TRBV5-1	-	-	TRBJ2-1	TGCGCCAGCAGCTTGTTCGGCGAGAATGAGCAATTCTTC	CASSLFGENEQFF
TRBV21-1	-	-	TRBJ2-7	TGTGCCAGCAGCAAAGGCCCTCCTGAAAAGATCGGACTAGAAGAGCAGTACTTC	CASSKGPPEKIGLEEQYF
TRBV5-8	-	-	TRBJ2-3	TGTGCCAGCAGCTTGGGGGGGGACGTCACAGATACGCAGTATTTT	CASSLGGDVTDTQYF
TRBV5-1	TRBD1	-	TRBJ1-1	TGCGCCAGCAGCTCCACAGGGGGCCCGGGCACTGAAGCTTTCTTT	CASSSTGGPGTEAFF
TRBV5-1	TRBD2	-	TRBJ2-5	TGCGCCAGCACCTCGTCCCCCGGGGGGATGGAGACCCAGTACTTC	CASTSSPGGMETQYF
TRBV6-5	TRBD1	-	TRBJ1-1	TGTGCCAGCAGTTTACAGGGGTTCACTGAAGCTTTCTTT	CASSLQGFTEAFF
TRBV5-4	TRBD2	-	TRBJ2-3	TGTGCCAGCAGCCCCCGGGGGGGCACAGATACGCAGTATTTT	CASSPRGGTDTQYF
TRBV18	-	-	TRBJ1-3	TGTGCCAGCTCACCGGGACCACCAACGAGCTCTGGAAACACCATATATTTT	CASSPGPPTSSGNTIYF
TRBV5-1	-	-	TRBJ1-4	TGCGCCAGCAGCCCGATAGGCTTCGGGGGGTCTGAAAAACTGTTTTTT	CASSPIGFGGSEKLFF
TRBV10-3	TRBD1	-	TRBJ1-2	TGTGCCATCAAGAATGACAGGGGGCAAGGAGGCTACACCTTC	CAIKNDRGQGGYTF
TRBV5-1	-	-	TRBJ2-3	TGCGCCAGCAGCGGTACAGGGAGTAGCACAGATACGCAGTATTTT	CASSGTGSSTDTQYF
TRBV6-6	-	once	TRBJ2-2	TGTGCCAGCAGTCAACGCACCGGGGAGCTGTTTTTT	CASSQRTGELFF
TRBV6-5	TRBD1	-	TRBJ1-3	TGTGCCAGCAGGGAGGACAGGAACTCTGGAAACACCATATATTTT	CASREDRNSGNTIYF